Sequencing of this T cell receptor beta chain was carried out in a study of blood T cells in healthy people across ages. Germline CDR1 DFQATT, CDR2 SNEGSKA (reference sequence). This CDR3 has 15 amino acids. Alongside a J-beta primer mix, a sample-barcoded 5' primer served in a second PCR lasting roughly 7 to 11 cycles. Each CDR3 protein gets one entry after TCRdb re-called the 5' RACE reads with MiXCR. The sample lists more than 1,400,000 distinct CDR3 sequences; approximately 40% were seen once. This sequence joins TRBV20-1 and TRBJ2-5, with TRBD2 matching over 11 bases. The J call may be faulty, since TRBJ2-7 better matches the DNA end. This sequence was found in a young woman in good health. The sequenced material came from blood. The CDR3 protein is CSATDRGLADYEQYF. CDR3 DNA sequence: TGCAGTGCTACTGACAGGGGACTAGCGGACTACGAGCAGTACTTC.